This T cell receptor (beta chain) comes out of a study of response to subunit inactivated influenza vaccine. TCRdb reprocessed the RT-PCR reads with MiXCR, giving one entry per CDR3 protein. The data hold over 750,000 distinct CDR3 sequences, with 21% observed a single time. The material sequenced was PBMCs from blood, taken roughly 5 days after vaccination. This sequence was found in a man aged 50-60 years who received an inactivated influenza vaccine.

The CDR3 region is CASDGGQMVNTGELFF. The CDR3 DNA reads as TGTGCCAGCGATGGGGGACAGATGGTTAACACCGGGGAGCTGTTTTTT. V and J are TRBV12-3 or TRBV12-4 and TRBJ2-2; 7 bases map to TRBD1. The CDR3 consists of 16 residues. Trimming at V came to 8 bases and at J to 2 bases, leaving 11 bases not matched to a gene.